Given below is one TCR beta chain in context. Any patient presenting with uncontrolled infection, other autoimmune disease, pregnancy or lactation was left out. This sample stems from a study of T cells in Graves' hyperthyroidism and ophthalmopathy. Trimming removed 6 bases from V and 0 bases from J, with 11 bases in between. The CDR3 loop spans 14 amino acids. Germline V gives CDR1 MNHNS, CDR2 SASEGT. Authors of the study amplified TCR beta CDR3 regions from RNA transcripts. The HTBI primer set served for first-round RT-PCR of the TCR CDR3. TCRdb fed the multiplex PCR reads into MiXCR, producing one record per CDR3 protein. The data show hundreds of thousands of distinct CDR3 sequences, 12% to 15% seen once.

The source material was blood. The V and J genes are TRBV6-1 and TRBJ2-5; the D gene is possibly TRBD2 (6 bases). This clonotype originated in a woman aged 18-30 years with Graves' hyperthyroidism. The CDR3 sequence is CASSPREYQETQYF. For the CDR3, the DNA is TGTGCCAGCAGCCCCCGGGAGTACCAAGAGACCCAGTACTTC.